These 9 T cell receptor beta chains were all obtained from the same sample, sequenced in a study of T cell clonality in common variable immunodeficiency (dated by TCRdb to about 2015). Libraries were built with the immunoSEQ multiplex PCR assay. Drawn from immuneACCESS, this table holds only the in-frame rearrangements with V and J called that TCRdb kept. Clones are partly lost; checked studies trace under half to an unresolved V gene and leave the rest unexplained. The table records approximately 81,000 clones for this sample, and not one of them appears only once. The ten largest make up 0.8% of the sample. Sequenced material: peripheral blood mononuclear cells. Source of these receptors: a person between 18 and 70 years old in good health.

There are a few counts of this clone. The CDR3 end is not reached by the read, which stops 3 residues before it; the germline J gene fills it in. The chain joins TRBV10-2 to TRBJ1-2, with D maybe TRBD1 (6 bases). The CDR3 length is 16 residues. The V end lost 6 bases, the J end lost 6 bases, and 23 bases lay between the germline ends. The germline CDR1 and CDR2 sequences are WSHSY and SAAADI. The CDR3 is CASRKRGTGMVDGYTF. The CDR3 DNA, read in part, is TGCGCCAGCAGGAAAAGAGGAACAGGGATGGTTGATGGC.

The table lists this clone with many counts. The CDR3 end lies 3 residues beyond the end of the read and is filled in from the germline J gene. The chain joins TRBV7-3 to TRBJ2-1; 9 bases line up with TRBD2. There are 19 residues in the CDR3. V shed 1 base, J shed 7 bases, and the junction held 17 bases outside the gene matches. CDR1 and CDR2 (germline): SGHTA, FQGTGA. The CDR3 sequence: CASSLRSGHSGSGANEQFF. The sequenced CDR3 bases are TGTGCCAGCAGCTTAAGGTCGGGACATAGCGGGAGTGGAGCAAATGAG.

This clone was counted ten times or more. The sequenced fragment ends 3 residues before the CDR3 boundary, so the rest is inferred from the germline J gene. This sequence joins TRBV5-1 and TRBJ1-6, with TRBD1 as a possible D gene (6 bases). The germline V gene has CDR1 SGHRS and CDR2 YFSETQ. Trimming left V 4 bases short and J 4 bases short, with 15 bases between. This CDR3 is built from 16 residues. CDR3: CASSLTGPRYNSPLHF. CDR3 bases read: TGCGCCAGCAGCCTGACAGGACCCAGGTATAATTCACCC.

This clone was picked up many times. The missing CDR3 end, 3 residues past where the read stops, is filled in from the germline J gene. The chain has TRBV19 and TRBJ2-3; D gene uncertain. The germline V and J ends were trimmed by 3 bases and 1 base, with 8 bases remaining between them. CDR3 length equals 14 residues. Germline loops: CDR1 LNHDA, CDR2 SQIVND (reference sequence). CDR3 protein: CASSMVQGTDTQYF. The DNA read from the CDR3 is TGTGCCAGTAGTATGGTTCAGGGCACAGATACG.

The sample holds many counts of this clone. The read ends 3 residues shy of where the CDR3 ends; the end is completed using the germline J gene. V gene TRBV30 combines with J gene TRBJ1-1, with a weak D call TRBD1 (6 bases). CDR1 and CDR2 from the germline V gene are GTSNPN and SVGIG (reference sequence). This CDR3 contains 15 residues. V lost 4 bases and J 0 bases, leaving 15 bases between the germline ends. CDR3 sequence reads: CAWITGFPMNTEAFF. The covered CDR3 bases are TGTGCCTGGATTACAGGGTTCCCCATGAACACTGAA.

This clone was recorded at least ten times. The missing CDR3 end, 3 residues past where the read stops, is filled in from the germline J gene. The chain carries TRBV7-2 and TRBJ1-2; D perhaps matches TRBD1 (5 bases). The V gene lost 5 bases and the J gene lost 2 bases, with 12 bases spanning the gap. The V gene's germline CDR1 is SGHTA and CDR2 FQGNSA. The length of the CDR3 is 14 residues. The CDR3 spells CASSPGGGNYGYTF. The DNA read from the CDR3 is TGTGCCAGCAGCCCCGGGGGGGGGAACTATGGC.

This clone was counted ten times or more. Read data end 3 residues before the CDR3 end; the end is taken from the germline J gene. V gene TRBV19 combines with J gene TRBJ2-1; 8 bases are a match to TRBD2. CDR3 length: 13 residues. V trimming: 6 bases; J trimming: 3 bases; junction bases outside the gene matches: 1. Germline loops: CDR1 LNHDA, CDR2 SQIVND (reference sequence). Partial CDR3 DNA: TGTGCCAGTAGAAGCGGGAGCTACAATGAG. Protein product: CASRSGSYNE. The CDR3 in full is CASRSGSYNEQFF.

This clone was detected ten times or more. The read is 3 residues too short to cover the CDR3 end, so that end is filled in from the germline J gene. The V gene is TRBV12-3 or TRBV12-4, the J gene TRBJ1-4; a weak D match, TRBD1 (6 bases). The length of the CDR3 is 13 residues. Trimming removed 5 bases at V and 8 bases at J, with 12 bases between. Partial CDR3 DNA: TGTGCCAGCAGTCCCACAGGGCAGGAAAAA. Translation gives CASSPTGQEK. The CDR3 reads in full as CASSPTGQEKLFF.

Many counts were recorded for this clone. The part of the CDR3 DNA that was read is TGTGCCAGCTCACCACTACCAGGGGGTGGC. Protein: CASSPLPGGG. The full-length CDR3 reads as CASSPLPGGGYTF. The chain carries TRBV18 and TRBJ1-2; TRBD1 matches at 7 bases. The CDR3 goes on 3 residues after the read ends, and that part is filled in from the germline J gene. Germline CDR1 is KGHSH and CDR2 is LQKENI. Trimming removed 1 base from V and 7 bases from J; junction bases left unmatched: 3. The CDR3 extends over 13 amino acids.